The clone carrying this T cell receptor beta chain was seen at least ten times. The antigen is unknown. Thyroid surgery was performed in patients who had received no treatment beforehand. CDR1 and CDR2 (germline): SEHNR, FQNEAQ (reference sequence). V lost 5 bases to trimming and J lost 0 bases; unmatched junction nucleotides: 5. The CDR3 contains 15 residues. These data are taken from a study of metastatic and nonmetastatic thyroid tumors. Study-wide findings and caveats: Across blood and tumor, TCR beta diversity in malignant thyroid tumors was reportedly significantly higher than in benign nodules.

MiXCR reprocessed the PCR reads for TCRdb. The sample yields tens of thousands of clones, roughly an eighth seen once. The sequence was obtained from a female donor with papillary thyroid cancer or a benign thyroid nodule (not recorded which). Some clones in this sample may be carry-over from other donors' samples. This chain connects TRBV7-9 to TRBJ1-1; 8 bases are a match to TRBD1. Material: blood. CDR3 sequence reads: CASSPSGQVNTEAFF. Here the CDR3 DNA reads TGTGCCAGCAGCCCGTCGGGACAGGTGAACACTGAAGCTTTCTTT.